These 32 T cell receptor beta chains were sequenced from one sample in a study of cytomegalovirus exposure and HLA in healthy donors. It was with 60 Vbeta and 13 Jbeta primers that the PCR ran. Data came from immunoSEQ multiplex PCR; TCRdb stores just in-frame clones and leaves some out. This table holds under 150,000 clones, approximately 85% found once. What was sequenced was PBMCs. These receptors all come from a boy between 10 and 17 years old in good health and CMV-seronegative.

The chain is built from TRBV9 and TRBJ1-4; D possibly corresponds to TRBD1 (5 bases). V lost 0 bases and J 8 bases, leaving 8 bases between the germline ends. The germline gives CDR1 SGDLS, CDR2 YYNGEE. There are 13 residues in the CDR3. The CDR3 DNA reads as TGTGCCAGCAGCGTAGCGGAGGGGGAAAAACTGTTTTTT. It codes for CASSVAEGEKLFF. Full variable domain (remainder filled in from reference TRBV9 and TRBJ1-4): DSGVTQTPKHLITATGQRVTLRCSPRSGDLSVYWYQQSLDQGLQFLIQYYNGEERAKGNILERFSAQQFPDLHSELNLSSLELGDSALYFCASSVAEGEKLFFGSGTQLSVL.

The chain links TRBV19 to TRBJ1-4, with 8 bases aligning to TRBD1. The junction had 7 bases not matched to a gene; V was cut back by 11 bases and J by 5 bases. Germline V gives CDR1 LNHDA, CDR2 SQIVND (reference sequence). The CDR3 totals 13 residues. The CDR3, as DNA: TGTGCCTCCTCGGACAGGGCGAATGAAAAACTGTTTTTT. This translates into CASSDRANEKLFF. The full variable domain, completed using reference TRBV19 and TRBJ1-4, is DGGITQSPKYLFRKEGQNVTLSCEQNLNHDAMYWYRQDPGQGLRLIYYSQIVNDFQKGDIAEGYSVSREKKESFPLTVTSAQKNPTAFYLCASSDRANEKLFFGSGTQLSVL.

V is TRBV6-4 and J is TRBJ2-2, with 7 bases that match TRBD1. J gave up 1 base and V 3 bases, and 5 bases lay outside the gene matches. CDR3 size: 16 residues. In germline, CDR1 is MRHNA, CDR2 SNTAGT. The CDR3 DNA sequence: TGTGCCAGCAGTGATACAGGGGTCTTGAACACCGGGGAGCTGTTTTTT. Encoded protein: CASSDTGVLNTGELFF.

V usage is TRBV6-5 and J usage is TRBJ1-2; D ambiguous. Per germline, CDR1 MNHEY and CDR2 SVGAGI. Between the trimmed V and J ends, which lost 4 bases and 7 bases, there was a span of 16 bases. The CDR3 loop spans 14 amino acids. CDR3 region: CASSSEGVYGGYTF. The CDR3 DNA follows: TGTGCCAGCAGTTCCGAGGGCGTCTATGGTGGCTACACCTTC.

The J gene is TRBJ2-5, the V gene TRBV6-1; a possible D gene is TRBD1 (5 bases). CDR3 length: 13 amino acids. Trimming took 3 bases from V and 2 from J, leaving 7 bases between them. Germline V gene sequence: CDR1 MNHNS, CDR2 SASEGT. The CDR3 reads CASSDGQQETQYF. For the CDR3, the DNA is TGTGCCAGCAGTGATGGACAACAAGAGACCCAGTACTTC.

This rearrangement joins TRBV9 to TRBJ1-3, with 8 bases that match TRBD1. Germline lookup yields CDR1 SGDLS and CDR2 YYNGEE. With V trimmed by 4 bases and J by 8 bases, 8 bases remained unmatched. The CDR3 loop spans 14 amino acids. In DNA, the CDR3 is TGTGCCAGCAGCACAGCGGACAGGGCCCACACCATATATTTT. Protein: CASSTADRAHTIYF.

The V gene is TRBV7-9, the J gene TRBJ2-1; D unresolved. V lost 5 bases and J lost 1, with 15 bases in between. The CDR3 is 16 residues long. In germline, CDR1 is SEHNR, CDR2 FQNEAQ (reference sequence). CDR3 amino acids: CASSPRPRLSYNEQFF. The CDR3 nucleotides are TGTGCCAGCAGCCCACGGCCCCGACTTTCCTACAATGAGCAGTTCTTC. The variable domain in full, with the rest retrieved from reference TRBV7-9 and TRBJ2-1, is DTGVSQNPRHKITKRGQNVTFRCDPISEHNRLYWYRQTLGQGPEFLTYFQNEAQLEKSRLLSDRFSAERPKGSFSTLEIQRTEQGDSAMYLCASSPRPRLSYNEQFFGPGTRLTVL.

The chain has TRBV30 and TRBJ2-5; tentatively, D is TRBD2 (6 bases). This CDR3 has 12 residues. V shed 3 bases and J shed 4 bases, with 9 bases lying between them. The germline V gene has CDR1 GTSNPN and CDR2 SVGIG (reference sequence). The DNA for the CDR3 is TGTGCCTGGAGCAGGGAGGCAGAGACCCAGTACTTC. Translation gives CAWSREAETQYF.

This chain links TRBV4-2 with TRBJ2-1; 7 nucleotides align to TRBD1. With V trimmed by 0 bases and J by 7 bases, 6 bases remained unmatched. Germline-derived CDR1 and CDR2 are LGHNA and YNFKEQ. The CDR3 extends over 15 amino acids. The CDR3, as DNA: TGTGCCAGCAGCCAAGACAGGGGGTATTTGAATGAGCAGTTCTTC. As protein: CASSQDRGYLNEQFF.

The gene calls are TRBV5-1 and TRBJ1-2; 10 nucleotides line up with TRBD1. Trimming at V came to 5 bases and at J to 1 base, leaving 5 bases not matched to a gene. Germline assignment: CDR1 SGHRS and CDR2 YFSETQ. The CDR3 spans 15 residues. The CDR3 DNA sequence: TGCGCCAGCAGGGACAGGGGGAGAGATAACTATGGCTACACCTTC. The encoded protein is CASRDRGRDNYGYTF.

This chain joins TRBV29-1 and TRBJ2-7; 8 nucleotides match TRBD2. From germline, CDR1 is SQVTM and CDR2 ANQGSEA. The V gene end was trimmed by 4 bases and the J gene end by 6 bases; junction bases not matched to a gene: 8. The CDR3 has 13 residues. Here the CDR3 reads CSVVGTSIAEQYF. Here the CDR3 DNA reads TGCAGCGTTGTTGGGACTAGTATCGCCGAGCAGTACTTC.

The rearrangement uses TRBV18 and TRBJ1-3, with D hard to call. CDR1 is KGHSH, CDR2 LQKENI, per germline. This CDR3 region has 15 residues. V was trimmed by 4 bases and J by 0 bases, leaving 10 bases between them. This CDR3 reads CASSLVAVSGNTIYF. DNA for the CDR3: TGTGCCAGCTCACTTGTCGCGGTCTCTGGAAACACCATATATTTT. Full variable domain (outside the CDR3, taken from reference TRBV18 and TRBJ1-3): NAGVMQNPRHLVRRRGQEARLRCSPMKGHSHVYWYRQLPEEGLKFMVYLQKENIIDESGMPKERFSAEFPKEGPSILRIQQVVRGDSAAYFCASSLVAVSGNTIYFGEGSWLTVV.

Only one count was recorded for this clone. This chain uses TRBV19 with TRBJ2-1; D uncertain. The CDR3 covers 14 residues. V lost 5 bases and J 2 bases, leaving 10 bases between the germline ends. Germline CDR1 reads LNHDA; CDR2 reads SQIVND (reference sequence). The CDR3 DNA sequence: TGTGCCAGTAGTCTACTAATCCCCTACAATGAGCAGTTCTTC. This codes for CASSLLIPYNEQFF.

The J gene is TRBJ2-7, the V gene TRBV18; D might be TRBD1 (7 bases). This CDR3 spans 16 amino acids. Between the trimmed V and J ends, which lost 0 bases and 0 bases, there was a span of 12 bases. Germline CDR1 KGHSH, CDR2 LQKENI. CDR3 nucleotide sequence: TGTGCCAGCTCACCACCTCCAGGGGGGCACTCCTACGAGCAGTACTTC. It yields the protein CASSPPPGGHSYEQYF.

This clone was seen only a few times. The chain has TRBV19 and TRBJ1-5, with TRBD1 matching 10 bases. The CDR3 covers 14 residues. Trimming at V came to 8 bases and at J to 1 base, leaving 2 bases not matched to a gene. Germline values: CDR1 LNHDA, CDR2 SQIVND (reference sequence). CDR3 bases: TGTGCCAGTTCGGGACAGGGGAGCAATCAGCCCCAGCATTTT. This gives the protein CASSGQGSNQPQHF.

The gene calls are TRBV6-5 and TRBJ1-5, with TRBD1 matching 12 bases. The CDR3 has 15 residues. After removal of 6 bases from V and 6 bases from J, the junction contained 6 bases not matched to a gene. CDR1 and CDR2 from the germline V gene are MNHEY and SVGAGI. The DNA for the CDR3 is TGTGCCAGCAGAACCGGGACAGGGGGCAGTCAGCCCCAGCATTTT. Protein: CASRTGTGGSQPQHF.

With respect to this clone: In the same sample, other DNA sequences code for this CDR3. In DNA form, the CDR3 reads TGTGCCAGCAGTTTATCGGCAGGGAACACTGAAGCTTTCTTT. This gives the protein CASSLSAGNTEAFF. The chain is built from TRBV27 and TRBJ1-1; D is unresolved. CDR3 length: 14 residues. Germline V CDR1 and CDR2: MNHEY, SMNVEV (reference sequence). Between the trimmed V and J ends, which lost 0 bases and 1 base, there was a span of 6 bases.

The chain recombines TRBV30 with TRBJ1-3; no clear D. CDR1 is GTSNPN, CDR2 SVGIG, per germline (reference sequence). The CDR3 extends over 14 amino acids. The V end was cut by 2 bases, the J end by 1 base, with 9 bases between. CDR3 protein: CAWSTSGSGNTIYF. The CDR3 DNA reads TGTGCCTGGAGTACCTCCGGGTCTGGAAACACCATATATTTT.

The rearrangement joins TRBV9 to TRBJ2-1; D remains ambiguous. CDR1 is SGDLS and CDR2 is YYNGEE in the germline V gene. Trimming took 0 bases from V and 10 from J, leaving 8 bases between them. The CDR3 is 12 residues long. This chain's CDR3 is CASSVGQWEQFF. The CDR3 DNA sequence: TGTGCCAGCAGCGTAGGTCAGTGGGAGCAGTTCTTC.

This chain links TRBV19 with TRBJ1-2; TRBD1 matches 9 bases. Germline V CDR1 and CDR2: LNHDA, SQIVND (reference sequence). J lost 4 bases, V lost 3 bases, and 9 bases had no gene match. The CDR3 has 16 residues. The CDR3 region is CASSMIGQGILYGYTF. CDR3 DNA sequence: TGTGCCAGTAGTATGATAGGACAGGGGATTCTCTATGGCTACACCTTC.

This clone appeared many times. This chain connects TRBV6-6 to TRBJ2-2; TRBD1 aligns across 7 bases. CDR3 length equals 15 residues. The V segment lost 7 bases and the J segment 3 bases; nucleotides outside the gene matches: 8. Germline V gene data show CDR1 as MNHNY and CDR2 as SVGAGI (reference sequence). The CDR3 sequence: CASKTGEGDTGELFF. CDR3 DNA: TGTGCCAGCAAAACAGGGGAAGGAGACACCGGGGAGCTGTTTTTT.

The genes are TRBV5-1 and TRBJ2-6; TRBD1 matches 11 bases. The CDR3 has 19 amino acids. The V gene's germline CDR1 is SGHRS and CDR2 YFSETQ. Trimming took 1 base from V and 2 from J; bases not matched to a gene: 8. CDR3 loop: CASSLRAGQGGPGANVLTF. The CDR3 nucleotides are TGCGCCAGCAGCTTGCGTGCGGGACAGGGGGGACCTGGGGCCAACGTCCTGACTTTC.

This chain uses TRBV7-9 with TRBJ2-1; D possibly corresponds to TRBD2 (5 bases). The CDR3 is 16 residues long. The germline V and J ends were trimmed by 4 bases and 0 bases, with 13 bases remaining between them. In germline, CDR1 is SEHNR, CDR2 FQNEAQ (reference sequence). The CDR3: CASSSESGSSYNEQFF. The CDR3 nucleotides are TGTGCCAGCAGCTCCGAGAGCGGTAGCTCCTACAATGAGCAGTTCTTC.

J is TRBJ1-2 and V is TRBV7-2, with D maybe TRBD1 (5 bases). Germline V lookup: CDR1 SGHTA, CDR2 FQGNSA. The V end lost 5 bases, the J end lost 6 bases, and 13 bases lay between the germline ends. CDR3 length equals 13 residues. CDR3 region: CASSPLVGHGYTF. CDR3 nucleotide sequence: TGTGCCAGCAGCCCCCTCGTGGGGCATGGCTACACCTTC.

This clone was found once. The chain is built from TRBV11-2 and TRBJ2-1; D unresolved. This CDR3 has 14 residues. CDR1 SGHAT and CDR2 FQNNGV come from the germline V gene. V lost 3 bases and J 8 bases, leaving 14 bases between the germline ends. This chain's CDR3 is CASSFQETLDEQFF. DNA of the CDR3: TGTGCCAGCAGCTTCCAGGAAACCCTCGATGAGCAGTTCTTC.

The chain combines TRBV4-1 with TRBJ2-7; D is unclear. Germline V gene data show CDR1 as MGHRA and CDR2 as YSYEKL. This CDR3 has 13 residues. Trimming left V 8 bases short and J 3 bases short, with 14 bases between. The CDR3: CASAPSMSYEQYF. CDR3 nucleotide sequence: TGCGCCAGCGCCCCTTCGATGAGCTACGAGCAGTACTTC.

This clone has just a few counts. The chain carries TRBV7-9 and TRBJ1-3; D is unclear. This CDR3 is 14 amino acids long. V dropped 5 bases and J dropped 2 bases, with 10 bases sitting between them. CDR1 is SEHNR, CDR2 FQNEAQ, per germline (reference sequence). The CDR3 region has the DNA TGTGCCAGCAGCATACAGAATCCTGGAAACACCATATATTTT. The encoded protein is CASSIQNPGNTIYF.

This clone was counted a few times. V and J are TRBV30 and TRBJ1-1, with D hard to call. Per the germline V gene, CDR1 is GTSNPN and CDR2 is SVGIG (reference sequence). V dropped 4 bases and J dropped 2 bases, with 14 bases sitting between them. The CDR3 sequence is 14 residues long. In nucleotides, the CDR3 is TGTGCCTGGATTTCCCGGGTCGCTAACACTGAAGCTTTCTTT. It translates to CAWISRVANTEAFF.

The chain links TRBV19 to TRBJ1-1; 10 bases are shared with TRBD1. Germline assignment: CDR1 LNHDA and CDR2 SQIVND (reference sequence). With V trimmed by 6 bases and J by 8 bases, 15 bases remained unmatched. This CDR3 is 16 amino acids long. In DNA, the CDR3 is TGTGCCAGTAGCACCCCGGGACAGGGGATTACCACAGAAGCTTTCTTT. Amino acids: CASSTPGQGITTEAFF.

As for this clone: The sample contains more than one DNA sequence encoding this CDR3. The chain recombines TRBV5-1 with TRBJ2-7; 9 bases map to TRBD1. V was pared by 7 bases and J by 3 bases, with 5 bases of the junction left unmatched. The CDR3 consists of 13 residues. Germline CDR1 reads SGHRS; CDR2 reads YFSETQ. CDR3 protein: CASSRDRDYEQYF. In DNA, the CDR3 is TGCGCCAGCTCCCGGGACAGGGACTACGAGCAGTACTTC.

The chain combines TRBV30 with TRBJ2-2; no reliable D call. V lost 2 bases and J 4 bases, leaving 8 bases between the germline ends. Germline lookup yields CDR1 GTSNPN and CDR2 SVGIG (reference sequence). CDR3 length equals 13 residues. The CDR3 DNA is TGTGCCTGGAGTCCAACTTCCACCGGGGAGCTGTTTTTT. It codes for CAWSPTSTGELFF.

This clone was seen only once. CDR3: CASSLGLAGTDTQYF. The CDR3 DNA sequence: TGTGCCAGCAGCTTGGGACTAGCGGGAACAGATACGCAGTATTTT. This rearrangement joins TRBV5-4 to TRBJ2-3, with 11 bases fitting TRBD2. Trimming took 0 bases from V and 3 from J; bases not matched to a gene: 0. The length of the CDR3 is 15 residues. Per the germline V gene, CDR1 is SGHNT and CDR2 is YYREEE (reference sequence).